This TCR beta chain was sequenced in a study of blood T cell repertoires in COVID-19 (TCRdb year 2020). Concerning the study at large: Samples from collaborators originated in the United States, Italy and Spain and spanned both the acute and convalescent phases of COVID-19. The material from the prospective study consisted of cDNA or gDNA derived from T cells, B-cell-depleted T cells, or PBMCs. Deeply sampled blood TCRbeta repertoires from subjects exposed to, actively infected with, or recovered from COVID-19 were included in the dataset. The repertoires were released in a freely available public database meant as a resource for research on the immune response to SARS-CoV-2. The samples were drawn from the first 160 participants of the ongoing ImmuneRACE study and from 1,254 subjects provided by 6 global collaborators. Nearly every sample came with metadata listing a de-identified subject ID, COVID-19 status, age in years and sex. HLA class I and class II types, where available, came from metadata supplied by the sample provider rather than from assay-based typing.

In its sample, this clone was seen many times. Its antigen remains unidentified. Per-base qualities were not stored, and no clone one base away is much larger. Collaborating institutions collected whole blood in K2EDTA tubes following their own protocols. For TCRbeta analysis, collaborators shipped samples as frozen whole blood, isolated PBMCs, or DNA extracted from either of those sample types. General study outcomes and caveats: Clinical and demographic metadata were provided uncurated, with the amount varying by source and participant.

The CDR3 covers 14 residues, taking in both the cysteine and the phenylalanine. Solely the CDR3 DNA is kept, with 42 bases framed from the first base. CDR1 is given as SNHLY and CDR2 as FYNNEI, both from the germline V gene. V is pared back by 6 bases and J by 2 bases, with 13 bases lying between the germline termini. TCRbeta CDR3 regions were amplified from genomic DNA using the immunoSEQ Assay, a bias-controlled multiplex PCR. On the study's bioinformatics: Nucleated cell counts per sample were estimated from amplification of reference gene primers within the assay. To quantify the absolute abundance of each unique TCRbeta CDR3 rearrangement, sequence reads were collapsed and filtered. For each sample, productive Simpson clonality was calculated by taking the square root of Simpson's diversity index across productive rearrangements. TCRdb took this table from immuneACCESS and kept in-frame rearrangements with V and J called. Such tables lack part of the clones; where checked against another copy, unresolved V genes explain under half of the gap, and the rest is unexplained. The V and J calls and clone size were taken over from that table, and D and trimming were inferred from the DNA. The sample has about 230,000 clones on record, roughly 83% of them singletons. The top ten clonotypes cover 2.6% of the sample.

Rearrangement joined TRBV2 to TRBJ1-1; the D region possibly corresponds to TRBD1 (6 bases align). The receptor was derived from a woman in her 70s with active or convalescent COVID-19. The sample taken for sequencing was peripheral blood. The CDR3 reads CASRERQANTEAFF. The bases are TGTGCCAGCAGGGAAAGACAGGCCAACACTGAAGCTTTCTTT. The variable domain in full, with residues beyond the CDR3 obtained from the reference TRBV2 and TRBJ1-1 genes, is EPEVTQTPSHQVTQMGQEVILRCVPISNHLYFYWYRQILGQKVEFLVSFYNNEISEKSEIFDDQFSVERPDGSNFTLKIRSTKLEDSAMYFCASRERQANTEAFFGQGTRLTVV.